This T cell receptor (beta chain) was sequenced in a study of T cells in Graves' hyperthyroidism and ophthalmopathy. Overall study findings and caveats: Most thyroid clonotypes that were expanded above 0.001 also turned up in blood.

The investigators amplified TCR beta CDR3 regions from RNA transcripts. First-round RT-PCR with HTBI primers amplified the TCR CDR3 region. TCRdb reprocessed the multiplex PCR reads with MiXCR, giving one entry per CDR3 protein. The sample includes some 360,000 distinct CDR3 sequences, approximately 15% of them seen just once. The ends were cut back, 7 bases at V and 2 bases at J, with 17 bases in the middle. The CDR3 extends over 15 amino acids. Germline V gene lookup returns CDR1 MNHEY and CDR2 SVGEGT. This clonotype showed up many times. The antigen is not known. A patient was excluded if there was uncontrolled infection, other autoimmune disease, pregnancy or lactation. Diagnoses were made from clinical symptoms, serum measures (thyroxine and TRAb), thyroid ultrasound and orbital computed tomography. The PBMCs had their origin in about 9.7 ml of fresh peripheral blood.

The receptor was derived from a woman in her sixties or seventies with Graves' hyperthyroidism. Sequencing was carried out using blood. The J gene is TRBJ2-5, the V gene TRBV6-2 or TRBV6-3; D is ambiguous. The CDR3 loop is CASTSGRPEQETQYF. CDR3 DNA sequence: TGTGCCAGCACGTCGGGTAGGCCAGAGCAAGAGACCCAGTACTTC.